This entry features one T cell receptor beta chain sequence. Its target antigen remains unknown. No clone much larger than this one lies a single base away; base qualities are absent. This record belongs to a study of blood T cell repertoires in COVID-19 (dated by TCRdb to 2019 to 2021). Notes on the research overall: Collaborator samples came from the United States, Italy and Spain and covered acute and convalescent phases of COVID-19. The material from the prospective study consisted of cDNA or gDNA derived from T cells, B-cell-depleted T cells, or PBMCs. The dataset comprised deeply sampled blood TCRbeta repertoires from subjects exposed to, actively infected with, or recovered from COVID-19. The repertoires were made available in a free public database intended to serve as a resource for research on the immune response to SARS-CoV-2. Samples were obtained from the ongoing ImmuneRACE study (first 160 participants) and from some 1,300 subjects provided by 6 global collaborators. The sample metadata nearly always contained a de-identified subject ID, COVID-19 status, age in years and sex. Where HLA class I and class II types were available, the types were taken from metadata supplied by the sample provider, not from assay-based typing. Overall results and qualifications from the work: The amount of clinical and demographic metadata varied by source and participant and was provided uncurated.

The immunoSEQ Assay, a bias-controlled multiplex PCR, was used to amplify TCRbeta CDR3 regions from genomic DNA. The authors processed their data as follows. The number of nucleated cells in each sample was estimated from the amplification of reference gene primers within the assay. To quantify the absolute abundance of each unique TCRbeta CDR3 rearrangement, sequence reads were collapsed and filtered. For each sample, productive Simpson clonality was calculated as the square root of Simpson's diversity index across productive rearrangements. The clones in this table, taken by TCRdb from immuneACCESS, are in-frame only. Not every clone is retained; where verified, under half of the shortfall comes from an unresolved V gene, and the cause of the rest is unknown. Clone size and V and J calls were adopted from that table, with D and trimming inferred from the DNA. The sample table lists some 250,000 clones, 88% of them with a count of one. Roughly 0.8% of the sample is taken by the ten largest.

The collaborating institutions used their own protocols to collect whole blood in K2EDTA tubes. For TCRbeta analysis, collaborators shipped samples as frozen whole blood, isolated PBMCs, or DNA extracted from either of those sample types. The sample comprised peripheral blood. This receptor was identified in a woman in her thirties with acute or convalescent COVID-19.

In nucleotide form, the sequence is TGTGCCAGCAGTGCTTATCCCGAGAGGTATGGCTACACCTTC. The resulting protein is CASSAYPERYGYTF. This receptor chain uses TRBV27 and TRBJ1-2, with the D gene call left open. CDR1 and CDR2 (MNHEY, SMNVEV) derive from the germline V gene (reference sequence). From its cysteine to its phenylalanine, the CDR3 spans 14 amino acids. Only the CDR3 portion is preserved as DNA: 42 bases, with reading frame beginning at the first base. The junction carries 15 bases between V and J, which are trimmed by 5 bases and 5 bases respectively.